Given below is one TCR beta chain in context. This CDR3 region has 10 residues. Deletions cut 9 bases from V and 12 bases from J, with 15 bases between. Per the germline V gene, CDR1 is SNHLY and CDR2 is FYNNEI. The sample belongs to a study of siplizumab effects on memory and regulatory T cells. Around 94,000 TCR templates underwent assay in each sample. Profiled with immunoSEQ multiplex PCR; TCRdb holds only in-frame clones, not every one. The sample carries roughly 100,000 clones, more than 85% recorded once. This receptor was identified in a human donor in good health. The sample comprised CD4+ T cells sorted from blood. This chain links TRBV2 with TRBJ2-7; the D gene is possibly TRBD2 (5 bases). The CDR3 bases are TGTGCCAGTGGTCTTACAGCGGTGTACTTC. It translates to CASGLTAVYF. Full variable domain (remainder filled in from reference TRBV2 and TRBJ2-7): EPEVTQTPSHQVTQMGQEVILRCVPISNHLYFYWYRQILGQKVEFLVSFYNNEISEKSEIFDDQFSVERPDGSNFTLKIRSTKLEDSAMYFCASGLTAVYFGPGTRLTVT.